The 9 T cell receptor beta chains below come from one sample, sequenced in a study of CD8+CD57+ T cells in acquired aplastic anemia. Genomic DNA, the template, was used for profiling of the TCR beta VDJ and CDR3. TCRdb re-derived calls from the reads in MiXCR, one entry per CDR3 protein. Altogether 100,000 to 150,000 distinct CDR3 sequences are present, around 48% being singletons, with the ten largest covering roughly 2.6%. The sample taken for sequencing was sorted CD4+, CD8+, or CD8+CD57+ T cells (not recorded which) from PBMCs. The receptors were gathered from a human donor in good health, serving as a control.

This clonotype was seen a handful of times. Just one base apart from a much larger clone, this may be a read error. This chain uses TRBV5-6 with TRBJ2-3; D tentatively fits TRBD1 or TRBD2 (5 bases each). V was clipped by 2 bases and J by 8 bases, with 6 bases between them. Germline V lookup: CDR1 SGHDT, CDR2 YYEEEE. The CDR3 is 11 residues long. Here the CDR3 DNA reads TGTGCCAGCAGCTTTGGGGGTACGCAGTATTTT. Amino acids: CASSFGGTQYF.

CDR3 nucleotides: TGTGCCAGCAGTGAATCCCAACAAGGACAGGGCGAGCAGTACTTC. Encoded protein: CASSESQQGQGEQYF. This chain links TRBV25-1 with TRBJ2-7; 8 nucleotides line up with TRBD1. Germline-derived CDR1 and CDR2 are MGHDK and SYGVNS. The CDR3 runs to 15 residues. V dropped 1 base and J dropped 6; count of bases not matched to a gene: 8.

At least ten counts were recorded for this clonotype. The V and J genes are TRBV7-2 and TRBJ1-6; possibly TRBD1 for D (6 bases). Per germline, CDR1 SGHTA and CDR2 FQGNSA. V was cut by 4 bases and J by 5 bases, with 9 bases left in between. This CDR3 region has 14 residues. CDR3 residues: CASSSGVNNSPLHF. Written as DNA, the CDR3 is TGTGCCAGCAGCTCAGGGGTTAATAATTCACCCCTCCACTTT. The variable domain in full, with the rest retrieved from reference TRBV7-2 and TRBJ1-6, is GAGVSQSPSNKVTEKGKDVELRCDPISGHTALYWYRQSLGQGLEFLIYFQGNSAPDKSGLPSDRFSAERTGGSVSTLTIQRTQQEDSAVYLCASSSGVNNSPLHFGNGTRLTVT.

In its sample, this clonotype was seen once. V usage is TRBV9 and J usage is TRBJ2-1; the D is unclear. Looked up from germline, CDR1 is SGDLS and CDR2 is YYNGEE. The CDR3 spans 12 residues. The germline V and J ends were trimmed by 5 bases and 7 bases, with 10 bases remaining between them. In DNA form, the CDR3 reads TGTGCCAGCAGGAGAGTGGGGAATGAGCAGTTCTTC. Residues: CASRRVGNEQFF.

V usage is TRBV11-2 and J usage is TRBJ2-7; 8 bases line up with TRBD2. With 3 bases clipped from V and 2 bases from J, the junction kept 15 bases outside the gene matches. Per the germline V gene, CDR1 is SGHAT and CDR2 is FQNNGV. This CDR3 contains 18 residues. The CDR3 sequence: CASSLREALQGLAYEQYF. As DNA, the CDR3 is TGTGCCAGCAGCTTGAGGGAGGCGTTACAGGGACTAGCCTACGAGCAGTACTTC.

The chain carries TRBV29-1 and TRBJ2-7; 9 bases align to TRBD1. CDR1 and CDR2 from the germline V gene are SQVTM and ANQGSEA. Trimming removed 1 base from V and 4 bases from J; junction bases left unmatched: 5. The CDR3 spans 14 residues. CDR3 in DNA: TGCAGCGTTGAAGTGGCGGGACAGGGATACGAGCAGTACTTC. This encodes CSVEVAGQGYEQYF.

This clonotype was observed at least ten times. This chain uses TRBV12-3 or TRBV12-4 with TRBJ1-2, with a tentative D call TRBD1 (5 bases). The CDR3 runs 15 residues. V lost 9 bases to trimming and J lost 4 bases, with 21 bases between them. The CDR3 sequence is CASSLIYGAVYGYTF. The CDR3 region has the DNA TGTGCCAGTAGCCTTATCTACGGGGCAGTCTATGGCTACACCTTC.

Comment on this clonotype: Since no conserved phenylalanine or tryptophan closes the CDR3, a read error is the likely cause. The chain combines TRBV14 with TRBJ2-7; 12 bases fit TRBD1. Germline-derived CDR1 and CDR2 are SGHDN and FVKESK. V dropped 4 bases and J dropped 6; count of bases not matched to a gene: 7. The CDR3 length is 15 residues. The CDR3: CASSRPGQGASEQYS. CDR3 bases: TGTGCCAGCAGCCGACCGGGACAGGGGGCAAGCGAGCAGTACTCC.

This clonotype was seen at least ten times. The CDR3 loop is CASSQGTSGANEQFF. In DNA, the CDR3 is TGCGCCAGCAGCCAAGGCACTAGCGGTGCCAATGAGCAGTTCTTC. This chain connects TRBV4-3 to TRBJ2-1, with TRBD2 matching 8 bases. V dropped 1 base and J dropped 6; count of bases not matched to a gene: 5. Germline-derived CDR1 and CDR2 are LGHNA and YSLEER. The CDR3 is made up of 15 amino acids.